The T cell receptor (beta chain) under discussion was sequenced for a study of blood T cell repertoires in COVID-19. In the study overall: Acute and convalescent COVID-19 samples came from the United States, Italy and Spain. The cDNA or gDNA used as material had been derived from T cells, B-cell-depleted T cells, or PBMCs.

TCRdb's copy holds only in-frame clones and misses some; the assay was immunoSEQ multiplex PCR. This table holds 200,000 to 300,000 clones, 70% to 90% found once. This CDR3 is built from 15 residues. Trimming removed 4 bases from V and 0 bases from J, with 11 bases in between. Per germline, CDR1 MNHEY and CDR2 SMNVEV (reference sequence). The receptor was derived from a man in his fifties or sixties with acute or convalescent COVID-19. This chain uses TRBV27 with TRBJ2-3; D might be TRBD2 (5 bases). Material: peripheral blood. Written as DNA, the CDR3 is TGTGCCAGCAGTTCTCCCAGAGGGAGCACAGATACGCAGTATTTT. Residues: CASSSPRGSTDTQYF.